These 32 T cell receptor beta chains were all obtained from the same sample, sequenced in a study of blood T cell repertoires in COVID-19. This table comes from immunoSEQ multiplex PCR, and its TCRdb copy is limited to in-frame clones, with some not included. The profile shows 250,000 to 300,000 clones, around 82% of them singletons. The sample taken for sequencing was PBMCs or T cells enriched from blood (not recorded which). All receptors come from a man aged 45-65 years who had recovered from COVID-19.

The gene calls are TRBV5-6 and TRBJ2-7; TRBD2 matches at 7 bases. The germline gives CDR1 SGHDT, CDR2 YYEEEE. V was pared by 4 bases and J by 10 bases, with 17 bases of the junction left unmatched. The CDR3 spans 15 residues. The DNA of the CDR3 is TGTGCCAGCAGCCTCGAGTGGAGCGGGGCCGAATCCCAGTACTTC. Protein: CASSLEWSGAESQYF.

The V call is TRBV29-1, the J call TRBJ1-5; 10 nucleotides align to TRBD1. V lost 4 bases, J lost 7 bases, and 4 bases stayed unmatched. Germline CDR1 reads SQVTM; CDR2 reads ANQGSEA. The CDR3 is 13 residues long. This CDR3 is CSVGGTGVQPQHF. DNA for the CDR3: TGCAGCGTTGGGGGGACAGGGGTCCAGCCCCAGCATTTT.

The chain is built from TRBV6-5 and TRBJ2-1; 9 bases agree with TRBD1. The J segment lost 6 bases and the V segment lost 10 bases, leaving 7 bases of the junction unmatched. Germline CDR1 reads MNHEY; CDR2 reads SVGAGI. The CDR3 consists of 13 residues. DNA for the CDR3: TGTGCCACCTCCGGACAGGGGAGCAATGAGCAGTTCTTC. Protein: CATSGQGSNEQFF.

This clone was observed a single time. The chain couples TRBV15 to TRBJ1-1; possibly TRBD1 for D (6 bases). CDR1 and CDR2 (germline): LNHNV, YYDKDF (reference sequence). This CDR3 is 15 amino acids long. The V and J ends lost 3 bases and 4 bases respectively, with 15 bases between them. In DNA, the CDR3 is TGTGCCACCAGCAGGATCCCAGGGGTTGCCACTGAAGCTTTCTTT. It codes for CATSRIPGVATEAFF.

V gene TRBV28 combines with J gene TRBJ2-3, with TRBD2 matching 11 bases. Trimming removed 3 bases from V and 3 bases from J; junction bases left unmatched: 5. Germline-derived CDR1 and CDR2 are MDHEN and SYDVKM. This CDR3 comprises 16 residues. The CDR3 DNA follows: TGTGCCAGCAGTTTCAATAGACTAGCGGGGACAGATACGCAGTATTTT. It translates to CASSFNRLAGTDTQYF.

The DNA of the CDR3 is TGTGCCACGGGGACAGGGGGCGTTCAGGCTTTCTTT. Its translation is CATGTGGVQAFF. J is TRBJ1-1 and V is TRBV19; 12 nucleotides match TRBD1. V shed 10 bases and J 11 bases; nucleotides not matched to a gene: 8. The CDR3 covers 12 residues. CDR1 and CDR2 (germline): LNHDA, SQIVND (reference sequence).

This clone turned up a few times. The CDR3 loop reads CASRDNQETQYF. The CDR3 DNA sequence: TGTGCCAGCCGGGACAACCAAGAGACCCAGTACTTC. This chain connects TRBV3-1 (or the pseudogene TRBV3-2) to TRBJ2-5, with a weak D call TRBD1 (6 bases). Between the trimmed V and J ends, which lost 8 bases and 0 bases, there was a span of 7 bases. The CDR3 consists of 12 residues. Germline V CDR1 and CDR2: LGHDT, YNNKEL (reference sequence).

The V gene is TRBV7-2, the J gene TRBJ1-1; tentative D call: TRBD1 (5 bases). CDR1 is SGHTA and CDR2 is FQGNSA in the germline V gene. The CDR3 has 14 residues. The V end was cut by 5 bases, the J end by 3 bases, with 13 bases between. The CDR3 loop reads CASSPEDSDTEAFF. DNA for the CDR3: TGTGCCAGCAGCCCAGAAGACAGCGACACTGAAGCTTTCTTT.

The chain is built from TRBV7-9 and TRBJ1-4; 7 bases map to TRBD1. This CDR3 is built from 15 residues. Trimming at V came to 7 bases and at J to 8 bases, leaving 13 bases not matched to a gene. The germline gives CDR1 SEHNR, CDR2 FQNEAQ (reference sequence). The CDR3: CASTEGAVAREKLFF. The CDR3 coding sequence is TGTGCCAGCACCGAGGGGGCCGTTGCACGAGAAAAACTGTTTTTT.

The V and J genes are TRBV2 and TRBJ1-2, with D perhaps TRBD1 (5 bases). With 6 bases removed from V and 5 bases from J, the gap between germline ends came to 16 bases. CDR3 length: 14 residues. Germline loops: CDR1 SNHLY, CDR2 FYNNEI. This chain's CDR3 is CASSYRGSGYGYTF. Here the CDR3 DNA reads TGTGCCAGCAGCTATCGGGGGAGTGGTTATGGCTACACCTTC.

The chain links TRBV6-5 to TRBJ1-6; tentatively, D is TRBD1 (5 bases). Per germline, CDR1 MNHEY and CDR2 SVGAGI. The V end was cut by 2 bases, the J end by 3 bases, with 11 bases between. The CDR3 runs to 16 residues. The DNA for the CDR3 is TGTGCCAGCAGTTACAGCAGGGCCCTCTATAATTCACCCCTCCACTTT. Protein: CASSYSRALYNSPLHF.

This rearrangement joins TRBV19 to TRBJ1-1; D call uncertain. Between the trimmed V and J ends, which lost 7 bases and 3 bases, there was a span of 15 bases. In germline, CDR1 is LNHDA, CDR2 SQIVND (reference sequence). This CDR3 comprises 14 residues. The CDR3 bases are TGTGCCAGTACCTCCCCCCGGGGAGACACTGAAGCTTTCTTT. Translated, it gives CASTSPRGDTEAFF.

The J gene is TRBJ1-2, the V gene TRBV9, with TRBD1 as a possible D gene (6 bases). V lost 4 bases, J lost 0 bases, and 13 bases lay in between. Germline V gives CDR1 SGDLS, CDR2 YYNGEE. The CDR3 has 15 amino acids. The CDR3 sequence is CASSPQGLANYGYTF. Here the CDR3 DNA reads TGTGCCAGCAGCCCTCAGGGGCTCGCTAACTATGGCTACACCTTC.

V gene TRBV5-6 combines with J gene TRBJ2-4, with 11 bases fitting TRBD2. Germline V lookup: CDR1 SGHDT, CDR2 YYEEEE. CDR3 length: 15 amino acids. J lost 9 bases, V lost 0 bases, and 5 bases had no gene match. CDR3 residues: CASSLVLAGGGIQYF. The CDR3 DNA follows: TGTGCCAGCAGCTTGGTGCTAGCGGGGGGCGGCATTCAGTACTTC.

J is TRBJ2-5 and V is TRBV19; 13 bases agree with TRBD2. The CDR3 sequence is 17 residues long. Losses at the gene ends were 5 bases for V and 0 bases for J; bases not matched to a gene: 6. Germline CDR1 LNHDA, CDR2 SQIVND (reference sequence). The CDR3 DNA reads as TGTGCCAGTAGTCCCCGGACTAGCGGGAGAAACCAAGAGACCCAGTACTTC. Its translation: CASSPRTSGRNQETQYF.

The chain joins TRBV10-1 to TRBJ2-7; TRBD2 aligns across 10 bases. Germline V lookup: CDR1 WNHNN, CDR2 SYGVQD (reference sequence). Trimming cost V 6 bases and J 4 bases; bases outside gene matches: 9. The CDR3 contains 15 residues. The CDR3 region has the DNA TGCGCCAGCAGCGCGGGACCTAGCGGGAGTTACGAGCAGTACTTC. Translating gives CASSAGPSGSYEQYF.

The chain carries TRBV6-5 and TRBJ2-7; 9 nucleotides line up with TRBD1. The CDR3 has 15 amino acids. J gave up 2 bases and V 1 base, and 3 bases lay outside the gene matches. In germline, CDR1 is MNHEY, CDR2 SVGAGI. DNA of the CDR3: TGTGCCAGCAGTTACTACGGGACAGGGACCTACGAGCAGTACTTC. Translating gives CASSYYGTGTYEQYF.

The V and J genes are TRBV2 and TRBJ1-5, with D perhaps TRBD1 (6 bases). The CDR3 contains 16 residues. Trimming cost V 5 bases and J 5 bases, with 19 bases left between them. CDR1 and CDR2 (germline): SNHLY, FYNNEI. CDR3 protein: CASSWTETTGDQPQHF. In nucleotides, the CDR3 is TGTGCCAGCAGTTGGACAGAGACCACCGGGGATCAGCCCCAGCATTTT.

The rearrangement uses TRBV21-1 and TRBJ2-1; the D call in the table, TRBD2, was not verified against the DNA. TRBV21-1 is marked as a pseudogene. The CDR3 covers 15 residues. CDR3 DNA sequence: TGTGCCAGCAGCAAAGTAACGGGAGCCTACAATGAGCAGTTCTTC. As protein: CASSKVTGAYNEQFF.

The chain employs TRBV10-1 and TRBJ2-3; weak D call: TRBD1 (6 bases). Germline V CDR1 and CDR2: WNHNN, SYGVQD (reference sequence). The CDR3 sequence is 15 residues long. V lost 2 bases and J 0 bases, leaving 9 bases between the germline ends. The CDR3 loop is CASSEDRISTDTQYF. DNA of the CDR3: TGCGCCAGCAGTGAGGACAGGATTAGCACAGATACGCAGTATTTT.

This chain joins TRBV19 and TRBJ2-3; TRBD2 matches at 10 bases. The germline CDR1 and CDR2 sequences are LNHDA and SQIVND (reference sequence). The junction had 12 bases not matched to a gene; V was cut back by 6 bases and J by 0 bases. This CDR3 comprises 18 residues. The CDR3 spells CASRNPQLAGLSTDTQYF. CDR3 coding DNA: TGTGCCAGTAGGAATCCCCAACTAGCGGGGCTTAGCACAGATACGCAGTATTTT.

The J gene is TRBJ2-7, the V gene TRBV7-2; 7 nucleotides align to TRBD1. This CDR3 is built from 16 residues. Germline-derived CDR1 and CDR2 are SGHTA and FQGNSA. The V segment lost 0 bases and the J segment 1 base; nucleotides outside the gene matches: 6. CDR3 DNA: TGTGCCAGCAGCTTAGCCACAGGGGTATTTTCCTACGAGCAGTACTTC. Amino acids: CASSLATGVFSYEQYF. Full variable domain (missing parts from reference TRBV7-2 and TRBJ2-7): GAGVSQSPSNKVTEKGKDVELRCDPISGHTALYWYRQSLGQGLEFLIYFQGNSAPDKSGLPSDRFSAERTGGSVSTLTIQRTQQEDSAVYLCASSLATGVFSYEQYFGPGTRLTVT.

This chain's CDR3 is CASSLSMLAGATGTQYF. In nucleotides, the CDR3 is TGTGCCAGCAGTTTATCGATGCTAGCGGGGGCAACGGGGACCCAGTACTTC. The rearrangement links TRBV27 to TRBJ2-5; TRBD2 matches 10 bases. Losses at the gene ends were 0 bases for V and 7 bases for J; bases not matched to a gene: 11. Germline V lookup: CDR1 MNHEY, CDR2 SMNVEV (reference sequence). This CDR3 has 17 amino acids.

The chain has TRBV28 and TRBJ2-7; 13 bases agree with TRBD2. Trimming removed 8 bases from V and 3 bases from J; junction bases left unmatched: 16. The germline V gene has CDR1 MDHEN and CDR2 SYDVKM. The CDR3 sequence is 18 residues long. Here the CDR3 reads CASGGLTSGRPTYYEQYF. In nucleotides, the CDR3 is TGTGCCAGCGGAGGGCTGACTAGCGGGAGGCCCACTTACTACGAGCAGTACTTC.

This sequence joins TRBV5-1 and TRBJ2-6; maybe TRBD1 (5 bases). The CDR3 sequence is 15 residues long. V dropped 4 bases and J dropped 4 bases, with 12 bases sitting between them. CDR1 and CDR2 (germline): SGHRS, YFSETQ. The CDR3 loop reads CASSGWGAGANVLTF. The CDR3 DNA reads TGCGCCAGCAGCGGGTGGGGCGCCGGGGCCAACGTCCTGACTTTC.

The V call is TRBV5-1, the J call TRBJ1-2; D might be TRBD1 (5 bases). The CDR3 contains 13 residues. With 4 bases removed from V and 2 bases from J, the gap between germline ends came to 9 bases. Germline V gene lookup returns CDR1 SGHRS and CDR2 YFSETQ. CDR3 in DNA: TGCGCCAGCAGCGCGGGACGGAACTATGGCTACACCTTC. It translates to CASSAGRNYGYTF.

The genes are TRBV5-6 and TRBJ1-4; TRBD1 agrees at 9 bases. With V trimmed by 3 bases and J by 6 bases, 15 bases remained unmatched. CDR1 and CDR2 from the germline V gene are SGHDT and YYEEEE. This CDR3 region has 18 residues. CDR3 sequence reads: CASSYSLGTQGADEKLFF. The DNA for the CDR3 is TGTGCCAGCAGCTACTCGTTGGGGACACAGGGGGCTGATGAAAAACTGTTTTTT.

The gene calls are TRBV19 and TRBJ2-1; 11 bases align to TRBD2. V dropped 5 bases and J dropped 7; count of bases not matched to a gene: 7. Germline V lookup: CDR1 LNHDA, CDR2 SQIVND (reference sequence). The CDR3 has 15 residues. DNA for the CDR3: TGTGCCAGTAGTCTTCTTACTAGCGGGAGAAATGAGCAGTTCTTC. Translated: CASSLLTSGRNEQFF.

This clone was recorded a few times. This chain links TRBV27 with TRBJ2-7; 7 nucleotides agree with TRBD2. V trimming: 3 bases; J trimming: 3 bases; junction bases outside the gene matches: 5. This CDR3 is built from 14 residues. In germline, CDR1 is MNHEY, CDR2 SMNVEV (reference sequence). The CDR3 sequence: CASSFGREIYEQYF. The CDR3 DNA follows: TGTGCCAGCAGTTTTGGGCGGGAGATCTACGAGCAGTACTTC.

For the CDR3, the DNA is TGTGCCAGCAGCCCGGGGATTAGTTCCTACGAGCAGTACTTC. Translated, it gives CASSPGISSYEQYF. The chain uses TRBV9 and TRBJ2-7; maybe TRBD2 (5 bases). With 4 bases removed from V and 1 base from J, the gap between germline ends came to 12 bases. The germline V gene encodes CDR1 SGDLS and CDR2 YYNGEE. The CDR3 totals 14 residues.

The genes are TRBV9 and TRBJ1-2; no firm D call. V dropped 3 bases and J dropped 2 bases, with 8 bases sitting between them. There are 13 residues in the CDR3. Germline V gene lookup returns CDR1 SGDLS and CDR2 YYNGEE. The chain's CDR3 is CASSDMRNYGYTF. The DNA for the CDR3 is TGTGCCAGCAGCGACATGCGGAACTATGGCTACACCTTC. Full variable domain (missing parts from reference TRBV9 and TRBJ1-2): DSGVTQTPKHLITATGQRVTLRCSPRSGDLSVYWYQQSLDQGLQFLIQYYNGEERAKGNILERFSAQQFPDLHSELNLSSLELGDSALYFCASSDMRNYGYTFGSGTRLTVV.

The chain has TRBV11-2 and TRBJ2-1; 7 bases agree with TRBD2. Looked up from germline, CDR1 is SGHAT and CDR2 is FQNNGV. V gave up 1 base and J gave up 9 bases; unmatched junction bases: 6. The CDR3 is 14 residues long. CDR3 nucleotides: TGTGCCAGCAGCTTAGCCCCCCGCGGGGGTGAGCAGTTCTTC. This translates into CASSLAPRGGEQFF.